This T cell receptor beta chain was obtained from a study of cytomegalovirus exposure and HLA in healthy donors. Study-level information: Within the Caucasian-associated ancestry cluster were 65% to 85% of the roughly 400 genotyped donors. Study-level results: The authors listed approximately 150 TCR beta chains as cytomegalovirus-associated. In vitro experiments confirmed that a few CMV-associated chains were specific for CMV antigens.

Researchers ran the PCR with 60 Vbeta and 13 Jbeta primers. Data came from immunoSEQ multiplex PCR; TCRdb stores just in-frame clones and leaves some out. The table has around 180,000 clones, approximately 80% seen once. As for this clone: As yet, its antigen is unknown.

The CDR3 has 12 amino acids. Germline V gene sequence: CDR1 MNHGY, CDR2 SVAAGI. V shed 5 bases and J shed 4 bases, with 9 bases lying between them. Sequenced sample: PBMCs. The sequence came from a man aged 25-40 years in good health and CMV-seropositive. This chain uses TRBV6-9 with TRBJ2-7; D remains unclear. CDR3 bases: TGTGCCAGCAGTAATAACCTATACGAGCAGTACTTC. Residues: CASSNNLYEQYF.